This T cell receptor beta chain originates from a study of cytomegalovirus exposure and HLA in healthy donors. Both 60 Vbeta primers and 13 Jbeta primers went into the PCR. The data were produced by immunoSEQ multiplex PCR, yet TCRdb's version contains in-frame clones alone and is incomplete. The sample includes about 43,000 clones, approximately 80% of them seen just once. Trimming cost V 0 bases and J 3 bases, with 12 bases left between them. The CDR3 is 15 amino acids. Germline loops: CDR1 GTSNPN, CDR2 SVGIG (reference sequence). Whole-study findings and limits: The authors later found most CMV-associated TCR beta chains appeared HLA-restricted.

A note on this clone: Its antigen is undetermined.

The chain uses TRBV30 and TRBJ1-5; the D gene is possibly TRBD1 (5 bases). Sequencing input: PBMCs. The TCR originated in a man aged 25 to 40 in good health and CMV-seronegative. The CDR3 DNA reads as TGTGCCTGGAGTGTAAAGGGACTCTTCAATCAGCCCCAGCATTTT. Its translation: CAWSVKGLFNQPQHF.